Following are 22 T cell receptor beta chains from one sample sequenced in a study of blood T cell repertoires in COVID-19. Profiled with immunoSEQ multiplex PCR; TCRdb holds only in-frame clones, not every one. Altogether approximately 270,000 clones are present, roughly 85% being singletons, with the ten largest covering around 3%. Material: peripheral blood. The receptors originated from a man aged 18-30 years with active or convalescent COVID-19.

The rearrangement joins TRBV28 to TRBJ2-5; 7 bases agree with TRBD1. Germline V gene lookup returns CDR1 MDHEN and CDR2 SYDVKM. The CDR3 is 14 residues long. The trim removed 6 bases at V and 9 bases at J, leaving 13 bases unmatched. CDR3 sequence (DNA): TGTGCCAGCAGCCCGGGACAGACGATTGCGGCCCAGTACTTC. The encoded protein is CASSPGQTIAAQYF.

This sequence joins TRBV7-2 and TRBJ1-1, with D possibly TRBD1 on 5 matching bases. This CDR3 has 14 residues. V was trimmed by 5 bases and J by 4 bases, leaving 14 bases between them. Germline CDR1 and CDR2: SGHTA and FQGNSA. The CDR3 bases are TGTGCCAGCAGCGGATCAGGGTGGGTCACTGAAGCTTTCTTT. Translated: CASSGSGWVTEAFF.

The rearrangement uses TRBV5-6 and TRBJ2-3; 12 bases map to TRBD2. The V gene's germline CDR1 is SGHDT and CDR2 YYEEEE. This CDR3 spans 16 amino acids. Unmatched junction bases numbered 8, after V lost 5 bases and J lost 4 bases. The CDR3 DNA sequence: TGTGCCAGCAGTTTACTAGCGGGGGGAAGTCCAGATACGCAGTATTTT. It codes for CASSLLAGGSPDTQYF.

The chain couples TRBV18 to TRBJ2-3; a possible D gene is TRBD1 (6 bases). Looked up from germline, CDR1 is KGHSH and CDR2 is LQKENI. The CDR3 is 16 residues long. Trimming left V 3 bases short and J 4 bases short, with 17 bases between. CDR3 sequence (DNA): TGTGCCAGCTCACCGACTCTGGGGGCGATCGCAGATACGCAGTATTTT. Protein: CASSPTLGAIADTQYF.

The chain is built from TRBV9 and TRBJ2-5, with 7 bases identical to TRBD2. CDR3 length equals 13 residues. Germline lookup yields CDR1 SGDLS and CDR2 YYNGEE. V lost 5 bases and J lost 5; bases outside the gene matches: 6. CDR3 sequence reads: CASSPLAAETQYF. CDR3 sequence (DNA): TGTGCCAGCAGTCCTCTAGCGGCTGAGACCCAGTACTTC.

The V and J genes are TRBV4-3 and TRBJ1-5, with a weak D call TRBD1 (6 bases). The germline V gene has CDR1 LGHNA and CDR2 YSLEER. V was clipped by 3 bases and J by 5 bases, with 17 bases between them. The CDR3 spans 16 residues. The CDR3 bases are TGCGCCAGCAGCCATATCCGACAGGAGTCGCATCAGCCCCAGCATTTT. Translation: CASSHIRQESHQPQHF.

The chain recombines TRBV6-1 with TRBJ1-3, with D possibly being TRBD1 (6 bases). Germline CDR1 reads MNHNS; CDR2 reads SASEGT. This CDR3 comprises 15 residues. Trimming left V 5 bases short and J 0 bases short, with 11 bases between. DNA for the CDR3: TGTGCCAGCAGTTTTCAACAGGGCTCTGGAAACACCATATATTTT. Its protein product is CASSFQQGSGNTIYF.

The CDR3 spells CASSGHRASSYEQYF. The CDR3, as DNA: TGTGCCAGCAGTGGACATCGGGCCAGCTCCTACGAGCAGTACTTC. The chain couples TRBV28 to TRBJ2-7; TRBD1 might be the D (5 bases). Per germline, CDR1 MDHEN and CDR2 SYDVKM. The CDR3 totals 15 residues. Trimming removed 5 bases from V and 0 bases from J, with 14 bases in between.

V is TRBV7-2 and J is TRBJ1-1, with D perhaps matching TRBD1 (6 bases). The V gene lost 7 bases and the J gene lost 4 bases, with 16 bases spanning the gap. This CDR3 comprises 14 residues. Germline V gives CDR1 SGHTA, CDR2 FQGNSA. This CDR3 reads CASIQKGGSTEAFF. CDR3 DNA: TGTGCCAGCATTCAGAAGGGGGGGAGCACTGAAGCTTTCTTT.

The chain couples TRBV19 to TRBJ1-6; D uncertain. The CDR3 runs 14 residues. The V gene's germline CDR1 is LNHDA and CDR2 SQIVND (reference sequence). V was trimmed by 3 bases and J by 13 bases, leaving 16 bases between them. CDR3 residues: CASSMGGQRSPLHF. CDR3 nucleotides: TGTGCCAGTAGTATGGGCGGGCAGCGCTCCCCCCTCCACTTT.

This clone has only a few counts. The chain carries TRBV9 and TRBJ1-6; 9 bases fit TRBD1. The CDR3 is 15 residues long. The germline V gene has CDR1 SGDLS and CDR2 YYNGEE. V shed 2 bases, J shed 12 bases, and the junction held 9 bases outside the gene matches. The CDR3 coding sequence is TGTGCCAGCAGCGTTGGACAGGGGTTAGGTGTACCCCTCCACTTT. As protein: CASSVGQGLGVPLHF.

The gene calls are TRBV28 and TRBJ2-1, with 11 bases lining up with TRBD2. In germline, CDR1 is MDHEN, CDR2 SYDVKM. The CDR3 has 17 amino acids. V lost 3 bases to trimming and J lost 0 bases; unmatched junction nucleotides: 4. The CDR3 region has the DNA TGTGCCAGCAGTTTTAGCGGGAGGGCCCTCTCCTACAATGAGCAGTTCTTC. Protein: CASSFSGRALSYNEQFF.

This chain joins TRBV28 and TRBJ1-2, with D maybe TRBD1 (5 bases). The CDR3 extends over 13 amino acids. Per germline, CDR1 MDHEN and CDR2 SYDVKM. Trimming removed 6 bases from V and 0 bases from J, with 8 bases in between. CDR3 protein: CASRVTANYGYTF. The CDR3 nucleotides read TGTGCCAGCAGGGTGACAGCTAACTATGGCTACACCTTC.

The rearrangement joins TRBV29-1 to TRBJ2-1; 11 positions agree with TRBD2. The CDR3 has 17 residues. CDR1 is SQVTM, CDR2 ANQGSEA, per germline. After removal of 7 bases from V and 0 bases from J, the junction contained 11 bases not matched to a gene. CDR3 region: CSARGTSGQSSYNEQFF. As DNA, the CDR3 is TGCAGCGCCAGGGGGACTAGCGGCCAAAGCTCCTACAATGAGCAGTTCTTC.

The genes are TRBV6-5 and TRBJ2-7; maybe TRBD2 (5 bases). The CDR3 has 13 residues. Trimming stripped 6 bases from V and 6 bases from J, with 15 bases between. Looked up from germline, CDR1 is MNHEY and CDR2 is SVGAGI. In DNA form, the CDR3 reads TGTGCCAGCAGAAACTCAGGAGGTCGCGAGCAGTACTTC. It encodes CASRNSGGREQYF.

The rearrangement links TRBV19 to TRBJ2-1; 9 bases line up with TRBD2. Per germline, CDR1 LNHDA and CDR2 SQIVND (reference sequence). V was pared by 9 bases and J by 10 bases, with 16 bases of the junction left unmatched. CDR3 size: 15 residues. This CDR3 is CASRRSSGGLWEQFF. In nucleotides, the CDR3 is TGTGCCAGCCGACGGTCCAGCGGGGGGCTCTGGGAGCAGTTCTTC.

The gene calls are TRBV4-2 and TRBJ2-1; possibly TRBD2 for D (5 bases). Germline CDR1 is LGHNA and CDR2 is YNFKEQ. V lost 0 bases and J lost 7, with 10 bases in between. The CDR3 runs 14 residues. The CDR3 coding sequence is TGTGCCAGCAGCCAAGATCTGTCGGGGAATGAGCAGTTCTTC. Translating gives CASSQDLSGNEQFF.

The CDR3 spells CASSFSRANEAFF. Written as DNA, the CDR3 is TGTGCCAGCAGCTTTAGCAGGGCAAATGAAGCTTTCTTT. The V gene is TRBV7-9, the J gene TRBJ1-1, with D perhaps matching TRBD1 (5 bases). The CDR3 is 13 residues long. Trimming removed 3 bases at V and 7 bases at J, with 12 bases between. Germline CDR1 and CDR2: SEHNR and FQNEAQ (reference sequence).

The rearrangement joins TRBV21-1 to TRBJ1-2; whether TRBD1, the table's D call, matches the DNA was not checked. TRBV21-1 is annotated as a pseudogene. There are 15 residues in the CDR3. The CDR3 DNA reads as TGTGCCAGCAGCAAAAGGGGACACGGGAACTATGGCTACACCTTC. It specifies CASSKRGHGNYGYTF.

The chain is built from TRBV19 and TRBJ2-2, with 9 nucleotides matching TRBD2. Germline CDR1 reads LNHDA; CDR2 reads SQIVND (reference sequence). The CDR3 is made up of 16 amino acids. Trimming removed 4 bases from V and 4 bases from J; junction bases left unmatched: 7. The CDR3 DNA follows: TGTGCCAGTAGTACGCCTAGCGGGACAAGCACCGGGGAGCTGTTTTTT. Protein sequence: CASSTPSGTSTGELFF.

The chain combines TRBV6-4 with TRBJ1-6; a possible D gene is TRBD1 (5 bases). The CDR3 length is 13 residues. In germline, CDR1 is MRHNA, CDR2 SNTAGT. V was shortened by 11 bases and J by 7 bases, with 15 bases between the two germline ends. The CDR3 DNA sequence: TGTGCCTCCAGCGGGGAGGGGAATTCACCCCTCCACTTT. This encodes CASSGEGNSPLHF.

The CDR3 DNA reads as TGTGCCAGCAGCCGGAGCTATGGCTACACCTTC. It specifies CASSRSYGYTF. The chain links TRBV9 to TRBJ1-2; D is unclear. V was trimmed by 4 bases and J by 4 bases, leaving 5 bases between them. The CDR3 spans 11 residues. Germline CDR1 and CDR2: SGDLS and YYNGEE.